The 16 T cell receptor beta chains in this list originate from one sample, sequenced in a study of cytomegalovirus exposure and HLA in healthy donors. Amplification used 60 Vbeta primers and 13 Jbeta primers. The protocol was immunoSEQ multiplex PCR, while the TCRdb copy is restricted to in-frame clones and leaves out a portion. The sample shows approximately 91,000 clones, around 86% of them seen only once. Source material: PBMCs. These receptors all stem from a man aged 25 to 40 in good health and CMV-seropositive.

The chain's CDR3 is CASSPTLGAGGDTQYF. CDR3 coding DNA: TGTGCCAGCAGTCCCACCCTTGGGGCGGGGGGAGATACGCAGTATTTT. The genes are TRBV28 and TRBJ2-3; 8 positions match TRBD2. V lost 5 bases to trimming and J lost 5 bases; unmatched junction nucleotides: 12. The CDR3 sequence is 16 residues long. CDR1 and CDR2 (germline): MDHEN, SYDVKM.

This clone occurred once. The V and J genes are TRBV7-9 and TRBJ2-7, with TRBD2 identical over 8 bases. The CDR3 length is 15 residues. V gave up 4 bases and J gave up 4 bases; unmatched junction bases: 9. Germline-derived CDR1 and CDR2 are SEHNR and FQNEAQ (reference sequence). The CDR3 is CASSSPGGAMYEQYF. The CDR3, as DNA: TGTGCCAGCAGCTCCCCGGGGGGGGCAATGTACGAGCAGTACTTC.

The chain is built from TRBV7-2 and TRBJ2-1; TRBD2 aligns across 9 bases. The trim removed 5 bases at V and 7 bases at J, leaving 9 bases unmatched. Germline CDR1 is SGHTA and CDR2 is FQGNSA. This CDR3 is 15 amino acids long. The CDR3: CASSPGTSRGNEQFF. The CDR3 DNA reads TGTGCCAGCAGCCCCGGGACTAGCAGGGGTAATGAGCAGTTCTTC.

The rearrangement joins TRBV2 to TRBJ1-5; D gene uncertain. The CDR3 has 16 amino acids. The germline V gene has CDR1 SNHLY and CDR2 FYNNEI. The V and J ends lost 1 base and 5 bases respectively, with 15 bases between them. As DNA, the CDR3 is TGTGCCAGCAGTGAAGTGGCCCCGTCTCTGCATCAGCCCCAGCATTTT. As protein: CASSEVAPSLHQPQHF.

The chain joins TRBV7-2 to TRBJ2-1, with 11 bases matching TRBD2. Germline CDR1 and CDR2: SGHTA and FQGNSA. The CDR3 length is 16 residues. V lost 0 bases, J lost 6 bases, and 4 bases stayed unmatched. DNA of the CDR3: TGTGCCAGCAGCTTAGCGGCGGGACTAGCGGTCAATGAGCAGTTCTTC. As protein: CASSLAAGLAVNEQFF.

This clone came up a few times. This chain joins TRBV6-1 and TRBJ2-3; TRBD1 is a possible D gene (6 bases). V was pared by 4 bases and J by 6 bases, with 11 bases between. Germline CDR1 and CDR2: MNHNS and SASEGT. The CDR3 length is 13 residues. CDR3 sequence: CASSGQAGDTQYF. DNA for the CDR3: TGTGCCAGCAGTGGACAGGCCGGGGATACGCAGTATTTT.

The CDR3 bases are TGCGCCAGCAGAGGACTAGGAGCCGATGAGCAGTTCTTC. Its translation: CASRGLGADEQFF. The chain employs TRBV10-1 and TRBJ2-1, with TRBD2 matching 7 bases. Germline assignment: CDR1 WNHNN and CDR2 SYGVQD (reference sequence). This CDR3 comprises 13 residues. With 6 bases clipped from V and 8 bases from J, the junction kept 7 bases outside the gene matches.

Worth noting for this clone: Within the sample, other DNA sequences also encode this same CDR3. J is TRBJ1-2 and V is TRBV6-1; D not resolved. The CDR3 is made up of 13 amino acids. V was pared by 6 bases and J by 5 bases, with 13 bases between. CDR1 is MNHNS and CDR2 is SASEGT in the germline V gene. The CDR3 protein is CASSVERRYGYTF. CDR3 nucleotide sequence: TGTGCCAGCAGCGTAGAAAGGCGGTATGGCTACACCTTC.

The rearrangement uses TRBV28 and TRBJ1-5; D remains ambiguous. The CDR3 sequence is 15 residues long. Trimming cost V 3 bases and J 5 bases, with 14 bases left between them. The germline V gene encodes CDR1 MDHEN and CDR2 SYDVKM. The CDR3 region has the DNA TGTGCCAGCAGTTTTAATTTAAGGAGATATCAGCCCCAGCATTTT. It yields the protein CASSFNLRRYQPQHF.

The chain combines TRBV28 with TRBJ2-1; the D gene is possibly TRBD2 (6 bases). Germline lookup yields CDR1 MDHEN and CDR2 SYDVKM. The CDR3 totals 18 residues. V lost 4 bases, J lost 0 bases, and 19 bases lay in between. The CDR3 spells CASSSPRAGILSYNEQFF. Written as DNA, the CDR3 is TGTGCCAGCAGTTCACCCAGAGCGGGCATCCTCTCCTACAATGAGCAGTTCTTC. Full variable domain (outside the CDR3, taken from reference TRBV28 and TRBJ2-1): DVKVTQSSRYLVKRTGEKVFLECVQDMDHENMFWYRQDPGLGLRLIYFSYDVKMKEKGDIPEGYSVSREKKERFSLILESASTNQTSMYLCASSSPRAGILSYNEQFFGPGTRLTVL.

The chain recombines TRBV28 with TRBJ2-1; D not resolved. V lost 3 bases to trimming and J lost 6 bases, with 9 bases between them. This CDR3 has 13 residues. CDR1 is MDHEN, CDR2 SYDVKM, per germline. Here the CDR3 reads CASSFRVANEQFF. CDR3 sequence (DNA): TGTGCCAGCAGTTTTCGGGTAGCCAATGAGCAGTTCTTC.

Of note for this clone: One end of the junction does not line up with germline, which may come from a read error. The rearrangement links TRBV4-1 to TRBJ2-3; 9 bases fit TRBD1. Germline V gene data show CDR1 as MGHRA and CDR2 as YSYEKL. There are 14 residues in the CDR3. The CDR3 DNA reads as TGCGCCAGCAGTCGGGGACAGGGCACAGATACGCGGTATTTT. Translating it yields CASSRGQGTDTRYF.

The rearrangement links TRBV18 to TRBJ2-7, with a tentative D call TRBD1 (5 bases). V was cut by 2 bases and J by 2 bases, with 13 bases left in between. This CDR3 has 15 amino acids. Looked up from germline, CDR1 is KGHSH and CDR2 is LQKENI. In DNA form, the CDR3 reads TGTGCCAGCTCACCAATGACAGCGAAGACCTACGAGCAGTACTTC. It specifies CASSPMTAKTYEQYF.

The chain joins TRBV5-6 to TRBJ1-2; no reliable D call. V shed 0 bases and J shed 6 bases, with 9 bases lying between them. The CDR3 is 13 residues long. Germline CDR1 SGHDT, CDR2 YYEEEE. The CDR3, as DNA: TGTGCCAGCAGCTTGGCGGTGGGAGATGGCTACACCTTC. Translating it yields CASSLAVGDGYTF.

The CDR3 DNA sequence: TGTGCCAGTAGTAGTCCGGGTGTCGGGACCTACAATGAGCAGTTCTTC. It is translated as CASSSPGVGTYNEQFF. The chain combines TRBV19 with TRBJ2-1; the D gene is possibly TRBD2 (5 bases). The CDR3 length is 16 residues. Per the germline V gene, CDR1 is LNHDA and CDR2 is SQIVND (reference sequence). The V end was cut by 4 bases, the J end by 2 bases, with 15 bases between.

The chain employs TRBV10-2 and TRBJ2-1, with 8 bases lining up with TRBD2. Germline-derived CDR1 and CDR2 are WSHSY and SAAADI. V was pared by 4 bases and J by 1 base, with 3 bases of the junction left unmatched. The CDR3 is made up of 15 amino acids. The CDR3 sequence: CASSGPGGSYNEQFF. The CDR3 bases are TGCGCCAGCAGTGGTCCGGGGGGGTCCTACAATGAGCAGTTCTTC.